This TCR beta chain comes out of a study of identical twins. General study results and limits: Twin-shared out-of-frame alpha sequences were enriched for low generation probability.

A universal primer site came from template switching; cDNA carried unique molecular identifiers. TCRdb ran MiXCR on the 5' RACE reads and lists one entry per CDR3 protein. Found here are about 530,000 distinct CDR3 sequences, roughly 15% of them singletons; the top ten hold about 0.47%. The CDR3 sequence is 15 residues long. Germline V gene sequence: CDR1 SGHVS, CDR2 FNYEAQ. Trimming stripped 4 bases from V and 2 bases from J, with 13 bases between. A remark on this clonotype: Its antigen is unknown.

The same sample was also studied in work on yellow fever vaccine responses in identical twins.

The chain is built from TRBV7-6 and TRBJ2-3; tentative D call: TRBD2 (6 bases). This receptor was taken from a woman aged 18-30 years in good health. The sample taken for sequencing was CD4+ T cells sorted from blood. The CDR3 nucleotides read TGTGCCAGCAGCTACCTAGCGCATAACACAGATACGCAGTATTTT. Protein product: CASSYLAHNTDTQYF.